This T cell receptor beta chain was obtained from a study of T cells expressing NK-cell markers. Across the study: Seven sequenced donors out of eight were HCMV-seropositive, one seronegative.

TCRdb reprocessed the 5' RACE reads and stores each CDR3 protein as one record, lacking DNA. This table lists some 150,000 distinct CDR3 sequences. Germline V gives CDR1 DFQATT, CDR2 SNEGSKA (reference sequence). This CDR3 has 15 residues. This sequence was found in a man aged 18-30 years in good health. The rearrangement links TRBV20-1 to TRBJ1-2. The specimen sequenced was blood T cells: a sorted CD56 or NKG2C T cell subset, CD4+ or CD8+ T cells, or bulk PBMC T cells (not recorded which). The CDR3 region is CSARDRSGPLYGYTF.